The 14 T cell receptor beta chains presented below share a single source sample, sequenced in a study of T cell responses to AZD1222 COVID-19 vaccine. Here immunoSEQ multiplex PCR was the method, and the copy in TCRdb shows in-frame clones only, minus some. The table has 150,000 or so clones, almost 90% seen once; the top ten hold 5.5%. Sequenced here: peripheral blood, sampled on day 0 of AZD1222 vaccination. These receptors were obtained from an adult in good health.

This clone was observed a few times. The CDR3 here is CASSSDRESPLHF. The CDR3 bases are TGTGCCAGCAGTTCAGACAGGGAATCACCCCTCCACTTT. This chain connects TRBV28 to TRBJ1-6; 7 bases agree with TRBD1. In germline, CDR1 is MDHEN, CDR2 SYDVKM. J was trimmed by 10 bases and V by 4 bases; bases with no gene match: 4. This CDR3 region has 13 residues.

The rearrangement uses TRBV6-4 and TRBJ2-1; D possibly matches TRBD1 or TRBD2 (5 bases each). The CDR3 runs 14 residues. Germline lookup yields CDR1 MRHNA and CDR2 SNTAGT. The V gene lost 5 bases and the J gene lost 0 bases, with 8 bases spanning the gap. CDR3 in amino acids: CASSRDGSYNEQFF. The CDR3 nucleotides are TGTGCCAGCAGTAGGGACGGCTCCTACAATGAGCAGTTCTTC.

The chain carries TRBV15 and TRBJ2-5; D unresolved. This CDR3 region has 14 residues. The germline V and J ends were trimmed by 1 base and 4 bases, with 10 bases remaining between them. Germline loops: CDR1 LNHNV, CDR2 YYDKDF (reference sequence). CDR3 bases: TGTGCCACCAGCAGAGGCCAGGCTACAGAGACCCAGTACTTC. Protein product: CATSRGQATETQYF. Variable domain in full (rest from reference TRBV15 and TRBJ2-5): DAMVIQNPRYQVTQFGKPVTLSCSQTLNHNVMYWYQQKSSQAPKLLFHYYDKDFNNEADTPDNFQSRRPNTSFCFLDIRSPGLGDTAMYLCATSRGQATETQYFGPGTRLLVL.

The chain joins TRBV19 to TRBJ1-6, with no clear D. Germline values: CDR1 LNHDA, CDR2 SQIVND (reference sequence). CDR3 size: 16 residues. V was clipped by 6 bases and J by 1 base, with 13 bases between them. CDR3 amino acids: CASSLDRGSYNSPLHF. The DNA of the CDR3 is TGTGCCAGTAGCTTGGACCGAGGGTCCTATAATTCACCCCTCCACTTT.

The chain couples TRBV5-1 to TRBJ1-1, with D perhaps TRBD1 (5 bases). The CDR3 sequence is 12 residues long. Germline V gives CDR1 SGHRS, CDR2 YFSETQ. V was shortened by 0 bases and J by 11 bases, with 11 bases between the two germline ends. CDR3 loop: CASSLGGDVAFF. CDR3 coding DNA: TGCGCCAGCAGCTTGGGAGGGGACGTGGCTTTCTTT.

The chain recombines TRBV10-3 with TRBJ2-1, with D uncertain. CDR1 ENHRY and CDR2 SYGVKD come from the germline V gene. Deletions cut 7 bases from V and 8 bases from J, with 15 bases between. The CDR3 spans 13 residues. CDR3 sequence reads: CAIKEVGGDEQFF. CDR3 DNA: TGTGCCATCAAAGAGGTTGGTGGCGATGAGCAGTTCTTC.

This clone was observed a single time. The chain employs TRBV15 and TRBJ2-7; D is ambiguous. The germline V gene has CDR1 LNHNV and CDR2 YYDKDF (reference sequence). The CDR3 consists of 12 residues. V shed 2 bases and J shed 7 bases, with 9 bases lying between them. The CDR3 DNA reads TGTGCCACCAGCAGATCTGTAGAGGAGCAGTACTTC. Its protein product is CATSRSVEEQYF.

This chain joins TRBV6-2 or TRBV6-3 and TRBJ2-7; D call uncertain. The CDR3 contains 17 residues. The germline gives CDR1 MNHEY, CDR2 SVGEGT. The V and J ends lost 0 bases and 1 base respectively, with 16 bases between them. The CDR3 loop reads CASSYSSIPLTSYEQYF. CDR3 coding DNA: TGTGCCAGCAGTTACTCGTCAATACCGCTGACATCCTACGAGCAGTACTTC.

The V gene is TRBV21-1, the J gene TRBJ1-4. TRBV21-1 is an annotated pseudogene. The CDR3 covers 18 residues. The CDR3 reads CASSSQHKLGGLREKLFF. In DNA, the CDR3 is TGTGCCAGCAGCAGCCAACACAAACTGGGGGGCCTCCGAGAAAAACTGTTTTTT.

The DNA for the CDR3 is TGTGCCAGCAGCCCTTACGGGACAGAAGGCTATGGCTACACCTTC. This sequence encodes CASSPYGTEGYGYTF. The chain has TRBV3-1 (or the pseudogene TRBV3-2) and TRBJ1-2; 7 bases match TRBD1. The CDR3 consists of 15 residues. Trimming removed 4 bases from V and 4 bases from J; junction bases left unmatched: 9. Germline CDR1 is LGHDT and CDR2 is YNNKEL (reference sequence).

The rearrangement uses TRBV12-3 or TRBV12-4 and TRBJ1-5, with D uncertain. The CDR3 sequence is 13 residues long. V was shortened by 3 bases and J by 4 bases, with 7 bases between the two germline ends. The CDR3 coding sequence is TGTGCCAGCAGTTTTTCGCAGAATCAGCCCCAGCATTTT. This translates into CASSFSQNQPQHF.

This sequence joins TRBV3-1 (or the pseudogene TRBV3-2) and TRBJ2-2; 8 bases fit TRBD2. The CDR3 has 15 residues. Germline CDR1 reads LGHDT; CDR2 reads YNNKEL (reference sequence). Unmatched junction bases numbered 4, after V lost 1 base and J lost 6 bases. This CDR3 is CASSQVAGSSGELFF. The CDR3 DNA follows: TGTGCCAGCAGCCAAGTAGCGGGGTCTTCCGGGGAGCTGTTTTTT.

The J gene is TRBJ1-1, the V gene TRBV7-2; perhaps TRBD1 as D (6 bases). The CDR3 totals 14 residues. V lost 10 bases, J lost 3 bases, and 18 bases lay in between. The germline CDR1 and CDR2 sequences are SGHTA and FQGNSA. CDR3 sequence: CAIRRGSRDTEAFF. CDR3 nucleotide sequence: TGTGCCATACGCAGGGGCAGTCGGGACACTGAAGCTTTCTTT.

The chain is built from TRBV19 and TRBJ2-2; no reliable D call. V lost 1 base, J lost 4 bases, and 13 bases lay in between. This CDR3 has 16 residues. CDR1 is LNHDA, CDR2 SQIVND, per germline (reference sequence). This CDR3 reads CASSIVPATGTGELFF. DNA for the CDR3: TGTGCCAGTAGTATAGTTCCCGCTACCGGCACCGGGGAGCTGTTTTTT.